The 9 T cell receptor beta chains given below trace back to one sample, sequenced in a study of blood T cell repertoires in COVID-19. Sequencing used immunoSEQ multiplex PCR; TCRdb keeps in-frame clones, though not all of them. The data show around 130,000 clones, with 82% seen just once and around an eighth held by the top ten. The sample was peripheral blood. Every receptor here comes from a human donor in a cohort sampled during active COVID-19.

V usage is TRBV3-1 (or the pseudogene TRBV3-2) and J usage is TRBJ1-6; no reliable D call. Between the trimmed V and J ends, which lost 3 bases and 5 bases, there was a span of 17 bases. This CDR3 is 17 amino acids long. Per the germline V gene, CDR1 is LGHDT and CDR2 is YNNKEL (reference sequence). The CDR3 nucleotides are TGTGCCAGCAGCCATGGTCTGAGGAACCGGGATAATTCACCCCTCCACTTT. Translated: CASSHGLRNRDNSPLHF.

The chain uses TRBV18 and TRBJ1-1; the match to TRBD1 covers 8 bases. In germline, CDR1 is KGHSH, CDR2 LQKENI. V shed 3 bases and J 1 base; nucleotides not matched to a gene: 4. CDR3 length: 15 amino acids. The CDR3 DNA is TGTGCCAGCTCACCGGGACAGGAACAGAACACTGAAGCTTTCTTT. This encodes CASSPGQEQNTEAFF.

The table lists this clone with a few counts. The J gene is TRBJ2-7, the V gene TRBV3-1 (or the pseudogene TRBV3-2), with D possibly being TRBD2 (5 bases). The CDR3 loop spans 17 amino acids. Trimming pared 1 base from V and 2 bases from J, leaving 18 bases between. The germline gives CDR1 LGHDT, CDR2 YNNKEL (reference sequence). CDR3 region: CASSQVSATTRPYEQYF. CDR3 DNA: TGTGCCAGCAGCCAAGTCTCCGCGACTACCCGCCCCTACGAGCAGTACTTC.

The rearrangement links TRBV6-5 to TRBJ1-2; D is unclear. CDR1 MNHEY and CDR2 SVGAGI come from the germline V gene. This CDR3 is 15 amino acids long. Trimming took 0 bases from V and 0 from J, leaving 8 bases between them. CDR3 nucleotides: TGTGCCAGCAGTTACTCCACAGCCGCTAACTATGGCTACACCTTC. The encoded protein is CASSYSTAANYGYTF.

The gene calls are TRBV7-2 and TRBJ2-1, with a possible D match to TRBD2 (7 bases). The CDR3 spans 16 residues. Germline V gene lookup returns CDR1 SGHTA and CDR2 FQGNSA. V was cut by 1 base and J by 3 bases, with 13 bases left in between. CDR3 nucleotide sequence: TGTGCCAGCAGCTTAGTGGGGGGGCAGGGCTACAATGAGCAGTTCTTC. Its translation is CASSLVGGQGYNEQFF.

The genes are TRBV7-8 and TRBJ2-2; no firm D call. The ends were cut back, 1 base at V and 6 bases at J, with 15 bases in the middle. From germline, CDR1 is SGHVS and CDR2 FQNEAQ. The CDR3 is 16 amino acids. As DNA, the CDR3 is TGTGCCAGCAGCTTAGGTCCCACACCTAGTCCCGGGGAGCTGTTTTTT. Protein: CASSLGPTPSPGELFF.

The genes are TRBV15 and TRBJ1-5, with 7 bases aligning to TRBD1. CDR1 and CDR2 from the germline V gene are LNHNV and YYDKDF (reference sequence). There are 15 residues in the CDR3. Losses at the gene ends were 0 bases for V and 4 bases for J; bases not matched to a gene: 3. The CDR3 sequence: CATSRDLTGNQPQHF. CDR3 nucleotide sequence: TGTGCCACCAGCAGAGATCTGACAGGGAATCAGCCCCAGCATTTT.

Turning to this clone: Other DNA sequences in this specimen translate into the identical CDR3. The genes are TRBV5-1 and TRBJ2-5; 10 bases fit TRBD1. Germline trimming cut 2 bases from V and 4 bases from J; bases unmatched to any gene: 2. The CDR3 covers 14 residues. Germline V lookup: CDR1 SGHRS, CDR2 YFSETQ. The CDR3 region is CASSFGQGGETQYF. The CDR3 coding sequence is TGCGCCAGCAGCTTTGGACAGGGGGGAGAGACCCAGTACTTC.

The chain uses TRBV7-2 and TRBJ1-5; possible D gene TRBD1, 6 bases. There are 15 residues in the CDR3. In germline, CDR1 is SGHTA, CDR2 FQGNSA. The V end was cut by 0 bases, the J end by 4 bases, with 10 bases between. The CDR3 DNA reads as TGTGCCAGCAGCTTAGCGGCAGGGGATAATCAGCCCCAGCATTTT. It yields the protein CASSLAAGDNQPQHF.